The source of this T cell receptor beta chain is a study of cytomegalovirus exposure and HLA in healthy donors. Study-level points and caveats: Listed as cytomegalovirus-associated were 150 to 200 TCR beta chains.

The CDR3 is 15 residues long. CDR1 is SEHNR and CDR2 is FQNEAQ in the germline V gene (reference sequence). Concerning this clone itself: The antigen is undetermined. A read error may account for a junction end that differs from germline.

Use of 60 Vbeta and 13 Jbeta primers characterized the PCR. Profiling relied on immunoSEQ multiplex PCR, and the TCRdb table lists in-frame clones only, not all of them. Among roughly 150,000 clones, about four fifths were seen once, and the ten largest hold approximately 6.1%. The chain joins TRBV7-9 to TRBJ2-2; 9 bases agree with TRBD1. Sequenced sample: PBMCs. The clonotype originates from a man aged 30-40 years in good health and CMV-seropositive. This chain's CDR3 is CSSSLEDRGAGELFF. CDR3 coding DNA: TGTTCCAGCAGCTTAGAGGACAGGGGAGCTGGGGAGCTGTTTTTT.